This T cell receptor beta chain was captured in a study of control samples from healthy donors and cancer patients. Sequenced by immunoSEQ multiplex PCR; TCRdb stores in-frame clones only, minus some. This repertoire shows about 120,000 clones, around 88% found once; its top ten account for less than 3.5%. V was clipped by 0 bases and J by 9 bases; unmatched bases: 7. This CDR3 comprises 14 residues. Germline CDR1 SGHRS, CDR2 YFSETQ. What was sequenced was blood. The gene calls are TRBV5-1 and TRBJ2-3, with TRBD1 matching over 7 bases. The origin of this receptor is a man aged 35-49 years in good health. The chain's CDR3 is CASSLEGATQTQYF. CDR3 DNA: TGCGCCAGCAGCTTGGAGGGGGCTACACAAACGCAGTATTTT.